This T cell receptor beta chain was obtained from a study of OX40 agonist ivuxolimab in advanced cancers. Study context: Checkpoint inhibitors had been given previously to 35% to 50% of patients.

The data were produced by immunoSEQ multiplex PCR, yet TCRdb's version contains in-frame clones alone and is incomplete. This sample has around 27,000 clones, with roughly 83% found just once. V was clipped by 1 base and J by 1 base, with 7 bases between them. Germline V CDR1 and CDR2: MDHEN, SYDVKM. The CDR3 is 15 residues long. The sequence was obtained from an adult with an advanced solid tumor such as melanoma, head and neck, liver or kidney cancer. The sample here was CD4+ or CD8+ T cells sorted from blood, taken in a trial of the OX40 agonist ivuxolimab. V usage is TRBV28 and J usage is TRBJ2-2; D not resolved. CDR3 region: CASSLYTENTGELFF. Written as DNA, the CDR3 is TGTGCCAGCAGTTTATACACTGAGAACACCGGGGAGCTGTTTTTT.